One and the same sample provided the 32 T cell receptor beta chains below, sequenced in a study of OX40 agonist ivuxolimab in advanced cancers. Sequenced by immunoSEQ multiplex PCR; TCRdb stores in-frame clones only, minus some. This table holds about 70,000 clones, approximately 78% found once. The sequenced sample was CD4+ or CD8+ T cells sorted from blood, obtained in a trial of the OX40 agonist ivuxolimab. These receptors were collected from an adult with an advanced solid tumor such as melanoma, head and neck, liver or kidney cancer.

J is TRBJ2-7 and V is TRBV12-5; D remains unclear. The germline V gene encodes CDR1 LGHNT and CDR2 FRNRAP. V shed 2 bases and J shed 9 bases, with 8 bases lying between them. This CDR3 contains 11 residues. Here the CDR3 reads CASGLSAGQYF. DNA of the CDR3: TGTGCTAGTGGTTTGTCCGCCGGGCAGTACTTC.

V and J are TRBV6-1 and TRBJ2-5; TRBD1 or TRBD2 may be the D gene (6 bases each). The CDR3 totals 14 residues. Trimming left V 0 bases short and J 7 bases short, with 12 bases between. Germline loops: CDR1 MNHNS, CDR2 SASEGT. CDR3 DNA sequence: TGTGCCAGCAGTGAAGCACGGGGGCTACGGACCCAGTACTTC. Its translation is CASSEARGLRTQYF.

The V and J genes are TRBV18 and TRBJ1-4; unclear D gene. The CDR3 has 11 amino acids. Germline lookup yields CDR1 KGHSH and CDR2 LQKENI. V was clipped by 5 bases and J by 6 bases, with 4 bases between them. The CDR3 loop is CASSTDEKLFF. CDR3 bases: TGTGCCAGCTCAACAGATGAAAAACTGTTTTTT.

The chain is built from TRBV2 and TRBJ1-3; D might be TRBD1 (6 bases). CDR1 is SNHLY and CDR2 is FYNNEI in the germline V gene. Trimming removed 2 bases at V and 4 bases at J, with 12 bases between. The CDR3 loop spans 15 amino acids. The CDR3 here is CASSEPAGGGNTIYF. The CDR3 DNA is TGTGCCAGCAGTGAACCGGCGGGGGGCGGAAACACCATATATTTT.

V and J are TRBV6-1 and TRBJ2-3; a weak D match, TRBD2 (5 bases). There are 13 residues in the CDR3. Germline CDR1 is MNHNS and CDR2 is SASEGT. V was pared by 1 base and J by 4 bases, with 6 bases between. The CDR3 sequence: CASSEGGSDTQYF. The CDR3 DNA sequence: TGTGCCAGCAGTGAAGGAGGGTCAGATACGCAGTATTTT.

The chain carries TRBV19 and TRBJ2-7; TRBD1 matches at 8 bases. Trimming removed 7 bases from V and 3 bases from J; junction bases left unmatched: 8. The CDR3 totals 14 residues. CDR1 and CDR2 (germline): LNHDA, SQIVND (reference sequence). CDR3 loop: CASNPGTGLYEQYF. CDR3 nucleotide sequence: TGTGCCAGTAATCCGGGGACAGGACTCTACGAGCAGTACTTC.

This chain links TRBV10-3 with TRBJ2-3; 8 bases are shared with TRBD2. The CDR3 has 14 residues. Germline CDR1 ENHRY, CDR2 SYGVKD. Losses at the gene ends were 6 bases for V and 9 bases for J; bases not matched to a gene: 11. CDR3 DNA: TGTGCCATCAGCGGGGGGGGGCCTTATTCGACGCAGTATTTT. This sequence encodes CAISGGGPYSTQYF.

The table lists this clone with a few counts. The chain employs TRBV7-2 and TRBJ2-3, with 10 bases lining up with TRBD1. The CDR3 spans 14 residues. V was pared by 5 bases and J by 4 bases, with 3 bases of the junction left unmatched. Looked up from germline, CDR1 is SGHTA and CDR2 is FQGNSA. This CDR3 reads CASSLTGGADTQYF. The CDR3 DNA reads TGTGCCAGCAGCCTGACAGGGGGCGCAGATACGCAGTATTTT.

The chain employs TRBV7-9 and TRBJ2-7; D might be TRBD1 or TRBD2, each matching 5 bases. Germline assignment: CDR1 SEHNR and CDR2 FQNEAQ (reference sequence). This CDR3 is 18 amino acids long. V lost 2 bases to trimming and J lost 0 bases, with 20 bases between them. CDR3 region: CASSLTPGRGGSSYEQYF. The CDR3 DNA reads TGTGCCAGCAGCTTAACCCCGGGGCGTGGGGGATCCTCCTACGAGCAGTACTTC.

This clone appeared a single time. The chain uses TRBV19 and TRBJ1-3; the D gene is possibly TRBD1 (5 bases). The CDR3 is 14 amino acids. The ends were cut back, 6 bases at V and 2 bases at J, with 11 bases in the middle. From germline, CDR1 is LNHDA and CDR2 SQIVND (reference sequence). CDR3 nucleotide sequence: TGTGCCAGTAGAGGGATACAGGCTGGAAACACCATATATTTT. Protein: CASRGIQAGNTIYF. Full variable domain (rest looked up from reference TRBV19 and TRBJ1-3): DGGITQSPKYLFRKEGQNVTLSCEQNLNHDAMYWYRQDPGQGLRLIYYSQIVNDFQKGDIAEGYSVSREKKESFPLTVTSAQKNPTAFYLCASRGIQAGNTIYFGEGSWLTVV.

The chain combines TRBV5-4 with TRBJ1-1, with a tentative D call TRBD1 (5 bases). V lost 4 bases, J lost 0 bases, and 13 bases lay in between. This CDR3 has 15 residues. Germline V gene data show CDR1 as SGHNT and CDR2 as YYREEE (reference sequence). In DNA, the CDR3 is TGTGCCAGCAGCCAGTCGGGACGGTTGAACACTGAAGCTTTCTTT. This gives the protein CASSQSGRLNTEAFF.

The CDR3 sequence is CASSPRPSSGPIEQYF. In DNA form, the CDR3 reads TGTGCCAGCAGCCCCCGGCCGTCCTCGGGTCCTATAGAGCAGTACTTC. The genes are TRBV9 and TRBJ2-7, with D hard to call. V was trimmed by 4 bases and J by 7 bases, leaving 24 bases between them. The CDR3 extends over 16 amino acids. Germline assignment: CDR1 SGDLS and CDR2 YYNGEE. Variable domain in full (rest from reference TRBV9 and TRBJ2-7): DSGVTQTPKHLITATGQRVTLRCSPRSGDLSVYWYQQSLDQGLQFLIQYYNGEERAKGNILERFSAQQFPDLHSELNLSSLELGDSALYFCASSPRPSSGPIEQYFGPGTRLTVT.

This clone was found a few times. The rearrangement uses TRBV5-1 and TRBJ2-7; D is possibly TRBD2 (6 bases). This CDR3 comprises 16 residues. Germline-derived CDR1 and CDR2 are SGHRS and YFSETQ. V lost 4 bases and J 6 bases, leaving 23 bases between the germline ends. The CDR3: CASSTDQTRKIGEQYF. In DNA form, the CDR3 reads TGCGCCAGCAGCACCGATCAGACTAGAAAAATCGGCGAGCAGTACTTC.

The rearrangement links TRBV7-2 to TRBJ1-6; D not certain. The germline gives CDR1 SGHTA, CDR2 FQGNSA. The CDR3 consists of 13 residues. Trimming left V 8 bases short and J 1 base short, with 6 bases between. The CDR3 DNA follows: TGTGCCAGCCGCCTGTCCTATAATTCACCCCTCCACTTT. Residues: CASRLSYNSPLHF.

This clone has only a few counts. This chain connects TRBV28 to TRBJ1-5, with TRBD1 matching over 9 bases. This CDR3 spans 16 amino acids. Germline V gene sequence: CDR1 MDHEN, CDR2 SYDVKM. Losses at the gene ends were 4 bases for V and 3 bases for J; bases not matched to a gene: 7. CDR3 DNA: TGTGCCAGCAGTTCACCGGGACAGGGATACAATCAGCCCCAGCATTTT. The encoded protein is CASSSPGQGYNQPQHF.

This chain joins TRBV7-2 and TRBJ2-3, with TRBD1 matching over 7 bases. The CDR3 runs to 14 residues. Germline values: CDR1 SGHTA, CDR2 FQGNSA. Trimming took 6 bases from V and 4 from J; bases not matched to a gene: 7. This CDR3 reads CASSQQGMADTQYF. DNA for the CDR3: TGTGCCAGCAGTCAACAGGGGATGGCAGATACGCAGTATTTT. Based on the CDR3 plus reference TRBV7-2 and TRBJ2-3, the full variable domain is GAGVSQSPSNKVTEKGKDVELRCDPISGHTALYWYRQSLGQGLEFLIYFQGNSAPDKSGLPSDRFSAERTGGSVSTLTIQRTQQEDSAVYLCASSQQGMADTQYFGPGTRLTVL.

V and J are TRBV2 and TRBJ1-2; no firm D call. V was pared by 1 base and J by 4 bases, with 10 bases between. The CDR3 runs 14 residues. Per the germline V gene, CDR1 is SNHLY and CDR2 is FYNNEI. For the CDR3, the DNA is TGTGCCAGCAGTGAAGAAGAGGGCTCCTATGGCTACACCTTC. Its protein is CASSEEEGSYGYTF. The entire variable domain, with the rest obtained from reference TRBV2 and TRBJ1-2, is as follows: EPEVTQTPSHQVTQMGQEVILRCVPISNHLYFYWYRQILGQKVEFLVSFYNNEISEKSEIFDDQFSVERPDGSNFTLKIRSTKLEDSAMYFCASSEEEGSYGYTFGSGTRLTVV.

This chain links TRBV6-6 with TRBJ1-6, with 7 bases matching TRBD1. This CDR3 contains 16 residues. Losses at the gene ends were 6 bases for V and 0 bases for J; bases not matched to a gene: 5. In germline, CDR1 is MNHNY, CDR2 SVGAGI (reference sequence). CDR3: CASRNKGASYNSPLHF. As DNA, the CDR3 is TGTGCCAGCAGGAATAAGGGGGCCTCCTATAATTCACCCCTCCACTTT.

The gene calls are TRBV7-8 and TRBJ2-5; D is possibly TRBD1 (6 bases). The CDR3 is made up of 17 amino acids. V lost 4 bases to trimming and J lost 0 bases, with 18 bases between them. CDR1 and CDR2 (germline): SGHVS, FQNEAQ. The CDR3, as DNA: TGTGCCAGCAGCTCCCTCAGGGGTGTCTCGTACCAAGAGACCCAGTACTTC. Translating it yields CASSSLRGVSYQETQYF.

J is TRBJ1-5 and V is TRBV5-1; 8 bases agree with TRBD1. J was trimmed by 3 bases and V by 1 base; bases with no gene match: 15. Germline CDR1 and CDR2: SGHRS and YFSETQ. This CDR3 contains 19 residues. CDR3 loop: CASSLLSVLDREHNQPQHF. The CDR3 DNA reads as TGCGCCAGCAGCTTGTTATCGGTTTTGGACAGGGAGCACAATCAGCCCCAGCATTTT.

The chain uses TRBV19 and TRBJ2-2; no definite D call. The germline V gene encodes CDR1 LNHDA and CDR2 SQIVND (reference sequence). Trimming left V 1 base short and J 6 bases short, with 12 bases between. The length of the CDR3 is 15 residues. CDR3 DNA sequence: TGTGCCAGTAGTATAGGCCCCGGCATCGCCGGGGAGCTGTTTTTT. Translating it yields CASSIGPGIAGELFF.

V usage is TRBV27 and J usage is TRBJ2-1; 14 positions match TRBD2. The CDR3 extends over 19 amino acids. V shed 3 bases and J 2 bases; nucleotides not matched to a gene: 9. Germline V gives CDR1 MNHEY, CDR2 SMNVEV (reference sequence). The CDR3 DNA sequence: TGTGCCAGCAGTTTCAACGGACTAGCGGGGGGCCTCACCTACAATGAGCAGTTCTTC. It specifies CASSFNGLAGGLTYNEQFF.

In its sample, this clone ranks as medium-sized. The V gene is TRBV5-1, the J gene TRBJ1-1, with D tentatively TRBD1 (5 bases). Germline CDR1 is SGHRS and CDR2 is YFSETQ. The CDR3 sequence is 14 residues long. V lost 4 bases and J lost 4, with 14 bases in between. CDR3 protein: CASSPSGLGTEAFF. In DNA form, the CDR3 reads TGCGCCAGCAGCCCTTCGGGGCTAGGCACTGAAGCTTTCTTT.

This clone was detected a few times. The V call is TRBV5-5, the J call TRBJ1-5, with TRBD1 identical over 9 bases. This CDR3 has 16 residues. V lost 4 bases to trimming and J lost 2 bases; unmatched junction nucleotides: 7. Looked up from germline, CDR1 is SGHKS and CDR2 is YYEKEE (reference sequence). For the CDR3, the DNA is TGTGCCAGCAGCACACAGGGGGCCGGAGGCAATCAGCCCCAGCATTTT. Protein product: CASSTQGAGGNQPQHF.

V and J are TRBV7-9 and TRBJ2-1; no clear D. Germline values: CDR1 SEHNR, CDR2 FQNEAQ (reference sequence). This CDR3 comprises 15 residues. Deletions cut 4 bases from V and 0 bases from J, with 10 bases between. The CDR3 DNA sequence: TGTGCCAGCAGCTCCCTGACTCCCTCCTACAATGAGCAGTTCTTC. It translates to CASSSLTPSYNEQFF. The complete variable domain, with remaining parts taken from reference TRBV7-9 and TRBJ2-1, reads DTGVSQNPRHKITKRGQNVTFRCDPISEHNRLYWYRQTLGQGPEFLTYFQNEAQLEKSRLLSDRFSAERPKGSFSTLEIQRTEQGDSAMYLCASSSLTPSYNEQFFGPGTRLTVL.

CDR3 sequence: CASSFLLRGDTGELFF. In nucleotides, the CDR3 is TGTGCCAGCAGCTTTCTTCTTCGGGGAGACACCGGGGAGCTGTTTTTT. V gene TRBV5-6 combines with J gene TRBJ2-2; TRBD2 might be the D (5 bases). CDR3 length: 16 amino acids. Per the germline V gene, CDR1 is SGHDT and CDR2 is YYEEEE. V lost 2 bases to trimming and J lost 3 bases, with 14 bases between them.

J is TRBJ1-3 and V is TRBV27; the match to TRBD1 covers 10 bases. From germline, CDR1 is MNHEY and CDR2 SMNVEV (reference sequence). V lost 5 bases and J lost 5; bases outside the gene matches: 12. The CDR3 consists of 17 residues. CDR3 residues: CASSPATGGASRNTIYF. CDR3 DNA: TGTGCCAGCAGTCCCGCGACAGGGGGCGCATCAAGAAACACCATATATTTT.

The V gene is TRBV5-1, the J gene TRBJ2-1; D is possibly TRBD1 or TRBD2 (5 bases each). From germline, CDR1 is SGHRS and CDR2 YFSETQ. The CDR3 is 16 residues long. V was cut by 0 bases and J by 7 bases, with 17 bases left in between. In DNA form, the CDR3 reads TGCGCCAGCAGCTTGGCGGACACGGCGTCGGGAAATGAGCAGTTCTTC. This gives the protein CASSLADTASGNEQFF.

In DNA form, the CDR3 reads TGTGCCACCAGCAGTCAAGTCTCCTACGAGCAGTACTTC. Its protein is CATSSQVSYEQYF. The rearrangement links TRBV15 to TRBJ2-7; D unresolved. The CDR3 is made up of 13 amino acids. The V gene's germline CDR1 is LNHNV and CDR2 YYDKDF (reference sequence). Trimming took 3 bases from V and 0 from J, leaving 6 bases between them.

Remarks on this clone: Without the conserved terminal phenylalanine or tryptophan, this CDR3 likely stems from a read error. The DNA is omitted, as the CDR3 cannot be located on it reliably, and the CDR3 follows TCRdb's listing. V gene TRBV18 combines with J gene TRBJ1-1; TRBD1, the table's D call, lacks a check against the DNA. The CDR3 spans 13 amino acids, including both terminal residues. CDR1 KGHSH and CDR2 LQKENI come from the germline V gene. CDR3 loop: CASSRTDDSPVHI.

The V gene is TRBV2, the J gene TRBJ1-5; 7 bases match TRBD1. The CDR3 totals 15 residues. V lost 7 bases to trimming and J lost 2 bases; unmatched junction nucleotides: 8. Germline V CDR1 and CDR2: SNHLY, FYNNEI. The CDR3 loop reads CASTPDRSGNQPQHF. CDR3 DNA sequence: TGTGCCAGCACTCCGGACAGGTCTGGCAATCAGCCCCAGCATTTT.

This sequence joins TRBV6-1 and TRBJ2-5; 9 bases map to TRBD1. The CDR3 is 15 amino acids. Germline CDR1 is MNHNS and CDR2 is SASEGT. With 2 bases clipped from V and 5 bases from J, the junction kept 6 bases outside the gene matches. CDR3 amino acids: CASSENRGQRETQYF. The CDR3 DNA reads as TGTGCCAGCAGTGAAAACAGGGGGCAACGGGAGACCCAGTACTTC.